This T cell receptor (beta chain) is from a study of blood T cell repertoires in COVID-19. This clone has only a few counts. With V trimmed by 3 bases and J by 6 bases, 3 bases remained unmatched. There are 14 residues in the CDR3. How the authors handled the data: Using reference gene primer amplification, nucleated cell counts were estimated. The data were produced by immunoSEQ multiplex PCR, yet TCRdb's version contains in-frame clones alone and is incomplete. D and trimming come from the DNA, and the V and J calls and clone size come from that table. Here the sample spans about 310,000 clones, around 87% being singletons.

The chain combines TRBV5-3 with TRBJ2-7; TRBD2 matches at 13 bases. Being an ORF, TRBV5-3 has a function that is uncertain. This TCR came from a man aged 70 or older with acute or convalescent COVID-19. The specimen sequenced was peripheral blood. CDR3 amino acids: CARSSRTSGGEQYF. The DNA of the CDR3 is TGTGCCAGAAGCTCCAGGACTAGCGGGGGCGAGCAGTACTTC.